The T cell receptor (beta chain) under discussion was sequenced for a study of regulatory and conventional T cells in RAG deficiency (dated by TCRdb to about 2017). A note on the overall study: The study used high-throughput TCR beta sequencing to compare repertoire diversity and composition of Treg, conventional CD4+ and CD8+ T cells between RAG-deficient patients and healthy controls.

About this clone itself: Its target antigen remains unknown. Base quality data are lacking; no much larger clone is found one base away.

Overall study results and their limits: Compared with controls, Omenn syndrome and CID/AS patients had roughly 100-fold fewer unique TCR beta sequences in Treg cells, but only roughly 9.3-fold fewer in the other subsets. Shorter CDR3 lengths were found in all patient T-cell subsets, and >85% Treg-Tconv repertoire overlap at nucleotide and amino acid level was observed in Omenn syndrome patients. For some subjects, some analyses of T-cell subsets were not performed. The CD25-high CD127-low cells sorted from Omenn syndrome patients may be peripherally activated cells rather than true Treg cells. RAG-deficient patients showed markedly lower Shannon entropy and higher Simpson indices than control T-cell subpopulations.

Before genomic DNA extraction, regulatory T cells were isolated from blood as CD4+CD25-high CD127-low cells. Repertoire analyses used fewer than 10 healthy control donors as the comparison group. The V end gives up 0 bases and the J end 7 bases, leaving 2 bases in the junction not matched to a gene. From cysteine to phenylalanine, the CDR3 is 13 amino acids long. The DNA shown is the 39-base CDR3, in frame from base 1. From a lookup of the germline V gene (reference sequence), CDR1 and CDR2 are SEHNR and FQNEAQ. The library was obtained by the immunoSEQ multiplex PCR assay. Genomic DNA from the sorted T-cell subsets was used to amplify rearranged TCR beta chain products, which were then sequenced. As for the authors' bioinformatics: Shannon entropy and Simpson indices were used to measure the diversity of productive TCR beta rearrangements in each repertoire. To assess clonal expansion, the frequencies of the 100 most abundant productive TCR beta clonotypes were added up as a share of total reads. The TRB repertoires were scored with a self-reactivity index built on which amino acids appear at CDR3beta positions 6 and 7. Repertoire analyses used two-way ANOVA; flow cytometric analyses used Student t or Mann-Whitney tests. TCRdb stores this immuneACCESS table with in-frame sequences only. Part of the clones is absent; in the studies checked, under half of the shortfall reflects unresolved V genes, and no reason is known for the rest. V, J and clone size are those of that table, while D and trimming were read from the DNA. A total of some 28,000 clones appear in this sample, 90% to 95% of them only once. The ten biggest clones cover around 0.79% of the sample.

These data are also associated with another study on regulatory T cells. As the second paper documents: The multiplex PCR relied on 52 forward TRBV primers and 13 reverse TRBJ primers, and amplification bias was corrected through assay-based and computational methods. Repertoires from patients had restricted unique TRB V-J pairs and skewed V and J gene usage, with the strongest effect in regulatory T cells. The study compared T-cell receptor beta repertoires of sorted regulatory, conventional CD4+ and CD8+ T cells between CD3G-deficient patients and healthy controls. Peripheral blood mononuclear cells were isolated by Ficoll density separation. Within the immunoSEQ assay, multiplex PCR amplified rearranged TRB loci from genomic DNA. TRB amplicons were sequenced using an Illumina HiSeq platform. Raw sequences were error-filtered and aligned to reference gene sequences by custom algorithms and were subsequently analyzed with the immunoSEQ online tools. Frequencies of productive and nonproductive TRB rearrangements were evaluated among both unique and total sequences. Group comparisons used t tests, Mann-Whitney tests or two-way ANOVA run in Prism software.

The sequenced sample consisted of Tregs sorted from blood. The clonotype comes from a human donor in good health. The chain links TRBV7-9 with TRBJ2-5, with 7 central nucleotides matching TRBD1. The CDR3 protein: CASSLAGGGTQYF. The DNA sequence is as follows: TGTGCCAGCAGCTTAGCAGGGGGCGGGACCCAGTACTTC.